The 30 T cell receptor beta chains reported below all come from one sample, sequenced in a study of T cells in Graves' hyperthyroidism and ophthalmopathy. What was amplified from RNA transcripts were TCR beta CDR3 regions. A first-round RT-PCR of the TCR CDR3 used the HTBI primer set. A single record per CDR3 protein comes from TCRdb applying MiXCR to the multiplex PCR reads. Here the sample spans under 350,000 distinct CDR3 sequences, about 20% being singletons. What was sequenced was blood. These receptors originate from a woman aged 45-65 years with Graves' hyperthyroidism.

The chain's CDR3 is CASSVGTLGNEQYF. Written as DNA, the CDR3 is TGCGCCAGCAGCGTCGGGACCTTGGGCAACGAGCAGTACTTC. The V gene is TRBV5-1, the J gene TRBJ2-7; D is perhaps TRBD1 or TRBD2 (5 bases each). Germline lookup yields CDR1 SGHRS and CDR2 YFSETQ. This CDR3 contains 14 residues. V gave up 4 bases and J gave up 5 bases, with 16 bases separating them.

This clonotype was counted only a few times. The chain links TRBV5-1 to TRBJ1-2; TRBD1 matches at 7 bases. CDR3 size: 14 residues. The V gene end was trimmed by 2 bases and the J gene end by 3 bases; junction bases not matched to a gene: 4. Germline CDR1 and CDR2: SGHRS and YFSETQ. In nucleotides, the CDR3 is TGCGCCAGCAGCTTAACAGGGGCGGACTATGGCTACACCTTC. Translation gives CASSLTGADYGYTF.

This clonotype was seen only a few times. With a much larger clone just one base away, this may be a read error. The chain joins TRBV28 to TRBJ2-7; 9 bases map to TRBD1. The CDR3 runs 14 residues. Germline CDR1 is MDHEN and CDR2 is SYDVKM. The chain's CDR3 is CTSSSGQGPYEQYF. As DNA, the CDR3 is TGTACCAGCAGTTCGGGACAGGGTCCCTACGAGCAGTACTTC.

DNA for the CDR3: TGTGCCAGCAGTTCCCCCACGGGTGGGGGGCCATGGGCCTATGGCTACACCTTC. It specifies CASSSPTGGGPWAYGYTF. The chain combines TRBV28 with TRBJ1-2; possibly TRBD1 for D (6 bases). The V gene's germline CDR1 is MDHEN and CDR2 SYDVKM. Trimming took 4 bases from V and 4 from J, leaving 25 bases between them. This CDR3 region has 18 residues.

V gene TRBV9 combines with J gene TRBJ1-2, with D possibly being TRBD1 (6 bases). CDR3 length: 14 amino acids. The V end was cut by 3 bases, the J end by 7 bases, with 16 bases between. Germline assignment: CDR1 SGDLS and CDR2 YYNGEE. For the CDR3, the DNA is TGTGCCAGCAGCGCGAACAGGGCGGGGAGTGGCTACACCTTC. Translation: CASSANRAGSGYTF.

The V gene is TRBV3-1, the J gene TRBJ1-4; maybe TRBD1 (5 bases). The length of the CDR3 is 16 residues. The V and J ends lost 0 bases and 4 bases respectively, with 12 bases between them. From germline, CDR1 is LGHDT and CDR2 YNNKEL (reference sequence). CDR3 protein: CASSQDVRGFNEKLFF. CDR3 in DNA: TGTGCCAGCAGCCAAGACGTCCGGGGGTTTAATGAAAAACTGTTTTTT.

CDR3 coding DNA: TGTGCCAGCAGTCCATTGACAGATTTGGCCAAAAACATTCAGTACTTC. Its translation is CASSPLTDLAKNIQYF. The V and J genes are TRBV28 and TRBJ2-4; D is possibly TRBD1 (5 bases). The CDR3 consists of 16 residues. In germline, CDR1 is MDHEN, CDR2 SYDVKM. V was pared by 5 bases and J by 1 base, with 15 bases between.

This clonotype was recorded many times. CDR3 DNA: TGCGCCAGCAGTGAGACAGGGAACTATGGCTACACCTTC. It is translated as CASSETGNYGYTF. The chain couples TRBV10-1 to TRBJ1-2; weak D call: TRBD1 (6 bases). This CDR3 spans 13 amino acids. Germline V gives CDR1 WNHNN, CDR2 SYGVQD (reference sequence). V dropped 2 bases and J dropped 2 bases, with 6 bases sitting between them.

The rearrangement uses TRBV4-1 and TRBJ2-2, with D possibly TRBD2 on 6 matching bases. V gave up 2 bases and J gave up 2 bases, with 15 bases separating them. Germline V CDR1 and CDR2: MGHRA, YSYEKL. The CDR3 is 17 residues long. CDR3 sequence reads: CASSQPRDFFNTGELFF. CDR3 nucleotide sequence: TGCGCCAGCAGCCAACCTCGGGACTTTTTTAACACCGGGGAGCTGTTTTTT.

This rearrangement joins TRBV7-3 to TRBJ2-5; no firm D call. Looked up from germline, CDR1 is SGHTA and CDR2 is FQGTGA. V was clipped by 2 bases and J by 3 bases, with 13 bases between them. CDR3 length: 15 amino acids. The CDR3 sequence is CASSLPWAGKETQYF. The CDR3 region has the DNA TGTGCCAGCAGCTTACCTTGGGCCGGAAAAGAGACCCAGTACTTC.

This clonotype came up many times. The chain joins TRBV12-3 or TRBV12-4 to TRBJ2-7, with 7 bases fitting TRBD1. Losses at the gene ends were 6 bases for V and 5 bases for J; bases not matched to a gene: 10. The CDR3 sequence is 14 residues long. CDR3 nucleotides: TGTGCCAGCAGCCCGAACGACAGGGCCCACGAGCAGTACTTC. Amino acid sequence: CASSPNDRAHEQYF.

The genes are TRBV19 and TRBJ2-7, with D perhaps matching TRBD1 (6 bases). The ends were cut back, 5 bases at V and 0 bases at J, with 11 bases in the middle. The CDR3 covers 14 residues. Germline V CDR1 and CDR2: LNHDA, SQIVND (reference sequence). The CDR3: CASSPDRISYEQYF. The CDR3 DNA reads TGTGCCAGTAGTCCAGACAGGATCTCCTACGAGCAGTACTTC.

The table lists this clonotype with a few counts. This chain joins TRBV11-2 and TRBJ2-5; either TRBD1 or TRBD2 may fit D (5 bases each). The germline gives CDR1 SGHAT, CDR2 FQNNGV. The length of the CDR3 is 16 residues. V gave up 5 bases and J gave up 2 bases, with 18 bases separating them. DNA for the CDR3: TGTGCCAGCAGCCCCGGACGGACAACGGGGCAAGAGACCCAGTACTTC. Protein sequence: CASSPGRTTGQETQYF.

This clonotype was recorded at least ten times. The chain combines TRBV27 with TRBJ2-7; 7 bases agree with TRBD2. This CDR3 spans 14 amino acids. V gave up 4 bases and J gave up 3 bases; unmatched junction bases: 6. Germline assignment: CDR1 MNHEY and CDR2 SMNVEV (reference sequence). In DNA form, the CDR3 reads TGTGCCAGCAGTTCGGGTAGCGGGCTCTACGAGCAGTACTTC. The encoded protein is CASSSGSGLYEQYF.

This clonotype was detected a few times. The genes are TRBV20-1 and TRBJ1-4, with a possible D match to TRBD1 (6 bases). The ends were cut back, 6 bases at V and 7 bases at J, with 15 bases in the middle. Germline V lookup: CDR1 DFQATT, CDR2 SNEGSKA (reference sequence). The CDR3 length is 13 residues. The CDR3 DNA reads TGCAGTGCGCCGAGACAGGAGGGTGAAAAACTGTTTTTT. Protein sequence: CSAPRQEGEKLFF.

This clonotype was observed many times. This chain uses TRBV12-3 or TRBV12-4 with TRBJ1-1, with unresolved D. This CDR3 spans 11 amino acids. Trimming left V 6 bases short and J 7 bases short, with 9 bases between. The CDR3 DNA is TGTGCCAGCAGCTACGGTATTGAAGCTTTCTTT. Translating it yields CASSYGIEAFF.

This clonotype occurred many times. The chain recombines TRBV2 with TRBJ2-1; 9 bases are shared with TRBD1. After removal of 3 bases from V and 4 bases from J, the junction contained 4 bases not matched to a gene. This CDR3 has 15 amino acids. Germline CDR1 is SNHLY and CDR2 is FYNNEI. The CDR3 here is CASSEEGQGYNEQFF. CDR3 coding DNA: TGTGCCAGCAGTGAGGAGGGACAGGGATACAATGAGCAGTTCTTC.

This clonotype was seen repeatedly, ten times or more. This chain joins TRBV2 and TRBJ2-7, with 7 bases aligning to TRBD1. V shed 5 bases, J shed 9 bases, and the junction held 7 bases outside the gene matches. CDR3 size: 12 residues. Germline CDR1 is SNHLY and CDR2 is FYNNEI. CDR3: CASSSTGPGQYF. CDR3 nucleotide sequence: TGTGCCAGCAGTTCGACAGGGCCCGGGCAGTACTTC.

This clonotype came up many times. The rearrangement joins TRBV20-1 to TRBJ2-3, with a tentative D call TRBD1 (5 bases). From germline, CDR1 is DFQATT and CDR2 SNEGSKA (reference sequence). The CDR3 extends over 16 amino acids. Trimming took 0 bases from V and 4 from J, leaving 17 bases between them. CDR3: CSARDPQGTGADTQYF. In DNA, the CDR3 is TGCAGTGCTAGAGATCCTCAGGGAACCGGCGCAGATACGCAGTATTTT.

This clonotype was counted between two and nine times. This chain links TRBV28 with TRBJ2-7; TRBD2 matches 7 bases. The J segment lost 1 base and the V segment lost 6 bases, leaving 6 bases of the junction unmatched. The CDR3 covers 14 residues. The germline gives CDR1 MDHEN, CDR2 SYDVKM. CDR3 sequence: CASSALAESYEQYF. The CDR3 DNA is TGTGCCAGCAGCGCCCTAGCGGAGTCCTACGAGCAGTACTTC.

The table lists this clonotype with many counts. The rearrangement uses TRBV11-1 and TRBJ2-5; either TRBD1 or TRBD2 may supply D (5 bases each). Looked up from germline, CDR1 is SGHAT and CDR2 is FQDESV (reference sequence). This CDR3 region has 14 residues. With 5 bases removed from V and 0 bases from J, the gap between germline ends came to 10 bases. The CDR3 nucleotides are TGTGCCAGCAGCGGGGGACCGTACCAAGAGACCCAGTACTTC. This codes for CASSGGPYQETQYF.

This chain joins TRBV24-1 and TRBJ2-7; D gene ambiguous. Trimming removed 4 bases at V and 1 base at J, with 10 bases between. The germline V gene encodes CDR1 KGHDR and CDR2 SFDVKD. The CDR3 length is 14 residues. The CDR3, as DNA: TGTGCCACCAGTGACAAAGACTCTTCCTACGAGCAGTACGTC. Translation gives CATSDKDSSYEQYV.

This clonotype came up a few times. The rearrangement links TRBV10-3 to TRBJ1-1; perhaps TRBD1 as D (5 bases). Germline loops: CDR1 ENHRY, CDR2 SYGVKD. CDR3 length: 13 residues. The V end was cut by 8 bases, the J end by 5 bases, with 15 bases between. The CDR3 region is CAIGVGVATEAFF. The CDR3 DNA reads as TGTGCCATCGGTGTGGGGGTGGCGACTGAAGCTTTCTTT.

The sample holds many counts of this clonotype. This chain links TRBV2 with TRBJ2-3; TRBD1 aligns across 7 bases. Germline loops: CDR1 SNHLY, CDR2 FYNNEI. With V trimmed by 10 bases and J by 1 base, 14 bases remained unmatched. CDR3 length: 16 amino acids. The CDR3: CATADRDGVGTDTQYF. CDR3 sequence (DNA): TGTGCCACCGCCGACAGGGACGGAGTGGGCACAGATACGCAGTATTTT.

This clonotype was recorded many times. The chain joins TRBV7-8 to TRBJ1-4, with TRBD1 as a possible D gene (6 bases). The CDR3 is 14 amino acids. Germline-derived CDR1 and CDR2 are SGHVS and FQNEAQ. The ends were cut back, 5 bases at V and 2 bases at J, with 9 bases in the middle. CDR3 loop: CASSVDSTNEKLFF. CDR3 in DNA: TGTGCCAGCAGCGTGGACAGTACTAATGAAAAACTGTTTTTT.

The table lists this clonotype with many counts. The chain recombines TRBV7-2 with TRBJ2-3; 9 nucleotides align to TRBD2. Germline loops: CDR1 SGHTA, CDR2 FQGNSA. The CDR3 covers 16 residues. With V trimmed by 4 bases and J by 0 bases, 5 bases remained unmatched. The CDR3, as DNA: TGTGCCAGCAGCTATCAAGGACTAGCGAGCACAGATACGCAGTATTTT. This sequence encodes CASSYQGLASTDTQYF.

This clonotype showed up just a few times. The chain joins TRBV7-2 to TRBJ2-5; weak D call: TRBD1 (6 bases). Per germline, CDR1 SGHTA and CDR2 FQGNSA. V gave up 5 bases and J gave up 1 base, with 11 bases separating them. The CDR3 contains 14 residues. CDR3 loop: CASSHRAVQETQYF. In DNA, the CDR3 is TGTGCCAGCAGCCACAGGGCCGTCCAAGAGACCCAGTACTTC.

This rearrangement joins TRBV24-1 to TRBJ2-7, with a possible D match to TRBD2 (6 bases). The CDR3 covers 15 residues. Trimming took off 2 bases at V and 2 bases at J, with 12 bases between the two ends. Per the germline V gene, CDR1 is KGHDR and CDR2 is SFDVKD. The CDR3 reads CATSDSGTRPYEQYF. For the CDR3, the DNA is TGTGCCACCAGTGATTCGGGGACTCGACCCTACGAGCAGTACTTC.

The CDR3 protein is CASSSPGQGTGANVLTF. The CDR3 coding sequence is TGTGCCAGCAGTTCCCCGGGACAGGGAACCGGGGCCAACGTCCTGACTTTC. The chain is built from TRBV6-1 and TRBJ2-6, with 9 bases lining up with TRBD1. There are 17 residues in the CDR3. Losses at the gene ends were 5 bases for V and 4 bases for J; bases not matched to a gene: 9. Germline CDR1 is MNHNS and CDR2 is SASEGT.

This clonotype was seen at least ten times. The chain carries TRBV18 and TRBJ2-3, with no clear D. There are 14 residues in the CDR3. V lost 2 bases, J lost 1 base, and 7 bases lay in between. Germline V gene data show CDR1 as KGHSH and CDR2 as LQKENI. The chain's CDR3 is CASSPIPGTDTQYF. The CDR3 DNA sequence: TGTGCCAGCTCACCAATCCCGGGCACAGATACGCAGTATTTT.